The present T cell receptor beta chain was sequenced within a study of technical replicates of blood from a handful of donors. This table comes from immunoSEQ multiplex PCR, and its TCRdb copy is limited to in-frame clones, with some not included. Of roughly 70,000 clones listed, just under 95% were seen once; the top ten hold about 0.4%. V was pared by 5 bases and J by 0 bases, with 14 bases between. Germline V gives CDR1 SGHTA, CDR2 FQGNSA. The CDR3 is 16 residues long. The sample was T cells isolated from PBMCs. The J gene is TRBJ1-5, the V gene TRBV7-2; D might be TRBD1 (5 bases). This TCR derives from a human donor in good health. The CDR3 reads CASSRGGQYSNQPQHF. As DNA, the CDR3 is TGTGCCAGCAGCCGGGGGGGTCAGTATAGCAATCAGCCCCAGCATTTT.